This T cell receptor beta chain was observed in a study of OX40 agonist ivuxolimab in advanced cancers. Regarding the complete study: Ivuxolimab was an agonistic, fully human IgG2 monoclonal antibody directed against OX40 (CD134), a costimulatory receptor. Intravenous ivuxolimab was administered to patients every 2 weeks at six dose levels: 0.01, 0.1, 0.3, 1.5, 3 and 10 mg/kg. Among the 52 dose-escalation patients, around 20 had hepatocellular carcinoma, roughly 15 melanoma, 9 renal cell carcinoma and 9 head and neck cancer. The dose-escalation cohort was 82.7% male with a mean age of approximately 60 years, ranging from 23 to 79. Patients were allowed to have had prior anti-PD-1, anti-PD-L1 or anti-CTLA-4 therapy, and 40% of the dose-escalation patients had previously received checkpoint inhibitors. Three dose-escalation patients achieved partial responses, one with hepatocellular carcinoma and two with cutaneous melanoma. The point of sequencing TCRbeta in the periphery was to test whether ivuxolimab changed TCR sequence diversity and drove clonal T-cell expansion. The monotherapy dose-escalation portion (N = 52 patients) of the phase I ivuxolimab trial is reported in the paper. Overall results and qualifications from the work: At doses of 0.1 to 3.0 mg/kg, clonal expansion of both CD4+ and CD8+ blood T cells was observed from baseline to week 6. After ivuxolimab, CD8+ T cells had more expanded clones than CD4+ T cells on average. The antigen specificity of the peripheral T cells that underwent clonal expansion was not determined. In partial responders in the 0.1-3.0 mg/kg groups, normalized peripheral clonal expansion was found to be among the lowest, especially among CD8+ T cells. Low levels of normalized T-cell clonal expansion were also seen in some patients who did not respond.

V and J are truncated by 5 bases and 3 bases respectively, leaving an intervening sequence of 14 bases. The germline V gene (reference sequence) supplies CDR1 SEHNR and CDR2 FQNEAQ. The CDR3 runs 14 amino acids, cysteine and phenylalanine included. The sequence is cut down to CDR3 DNA, 42 bases in frame from base 1. The trial excluded patients who had a history of autoimmune disease or who were on systemic immunosuppression. Peripheral blood for TCR sequencing was collected from all dose cohorts at baseline, on cycle 4 day 1, and on cycle 7 day 1. Samples were obtained from an open-label, multicenter, first-in-human phase I dose-escalation trial of ivuxolimab. Adults with locally advanced or metastatic melanoma, renal cell, hepatocellular, or head and neck squamous cell carcinoma were enrolled in the trial. CD4+ and CD8+ T cells were sorted separately from peripheral blood before TCR sequencing. Genomic DNA was extracted from sorted cells for sequencing of the TCRbeta CDR3 region. The immunoSEQ Assay was used for sequencing of TCRbeta CDR3 regions. The table was pulled from immuneACCESS by TCRdb, which kept in-frame rearrangements only. Such tables lose some clones; where checked, under half of the loss comes from unresolved V genes, and the rest has no known cause. The sample data list about 64,000 clones, and 80% of these were observed just once. Approximately 1.3% of the sample goes to the ten largest clones.

Concerning this clone: The antigen this receptor binds is unknown. There are no base qualities to consult, and no much larger clone falls within one base.

The sample was CD4+ or CD8+ T cells sorted from blood, taken in a trial of the OX40 agonist ivuxolimab. This TCR derives from an adult with an advanced solid tumor such as melanoma, head and neck, liver or kidney cancer. The chain is encoded by TRBV7-9 joined to TRBJ2-7; there is no confident call for the D gene. The bases read TGTGCCAGCAGCCCCCCGGAACACCTCTACGAGCAGTACTTC. Translated, this is CASSPPEHLYEQYF.